Below, one T cell receptor beta chain is given with its context. Membership in each cohort depended on participant-reported clinical history. Within the 2 weeks before study entry, each person in the exposed group met a COVID-19 case. The germline gives CDR1 LGHDT, CDR2 YNNKEL (reference sequence). With V trimmed by 0 bases and J by 7 bases, 3 bases remained unmatched. CDR3 size: 14 residues. Profiling relied on immunoSEQ multiplex PCR, and the TCRdb table lists in-frame clones only, not all of them. Of about 150,000 clones listed, around 90% are singletons. This entry is derived from a study of blood T cell repertoires in COVID-19.

This chain links TRBV3-1 (or the pseudogene TRBV3-2) with TRBJ1-2, with TRBD1 matching over 9 bases. The sample was PBMCs or T cells enriched from blood (not recorded which). The origin of this receptor is a middle-aged woman who had been exposed to COVID-19. The CDR3 here is CASSQEQGAGGYTF. CDR3 in DNA: TGTGCCAGCAGCCAAGAACAGGGGGCGGGTGGCTACACCTTC.